The 6 T cell receptor beta chains below were found in one sample sequenced in a study of cytomegalovirus exposure and HLA in healthy donors. 13 Jbeta primers and 60 Vbeta primers were used for the PCR. The repertoire was sequenced with immunoSEQ multiplex PCR; TCRdb's copy has only in-frame clones and lacks some. The sample yields about 120,000 clones, roughly 79% seen once. The sequenced sample was PBMCs. These receptor sequences come from a woman in her thirties or forties in good health and CMV-seronegative.

The genes are TRBV19 and TRBJ2-1; 9 bases line up with TRBD2. Trimming at V came to 4 bases and at J to 3 bases, leaving 4 bases not matched to a gene. Germline CDR1 LNHDA, CDR2 SQIVND (reference sequence). CDR3 length equals 15 residues. CDR3 bases: TGTGCCAGTAGTACGGGACTAGCACACTACAATGAGCAGTTCTTC. Translated: CASSTGLAHYNEQFF.

This chain uses TRBV10-3 with TRBJ2-3, with D possibly matching TRBD2 (6 bases). Trimming stripped 3 bases from V and 1 base from J, with 14 bases between. The CDR3 consists of 16 residues. Germline V gene sequence: CDR1 ENHRY, CDR2 SYGVKD. This chain's CDR3 is CAISDQAGLGTDTQYF. In DNA form, the CDR3 reads TGTGCCATCAGTGACCAAGCGGGTTTAGGCACAGATACGCAGTATTTT.

This clone has only one observation. The chain employs TRBV19 and TRBJ1-2; 7 nucleotides align to TRBD1. Germline values: CDR1 LNHDA, CDR2 SQIVND (reference sequence). The CDR3 covers 12 residues. V shed 7 bases and J 10 bases; nucleotides not matched to a gene: 9. The CDR3 loop reads CASTEKQGFYTF. The CDR3, as DNA: TGTGCCAGTACCGAAAAACAGGGGTTCTACACCTTC.

The chain carries TRBV9 and TRBJ1-1; TRBD1 aligns across 8 bases. V shed 0 bases, J shed 2 bases, and the junction held 3 bases outside the gene matches. In germline, CDR1 is SGDLS, CDR2 YYNGEE. The CDR3 is 15 residues long. CDR3 DNA: TGTGCCAGCAGCGTAGCAGGGGGCCTCAACACTGAAGCTTTCTTT. Its protein is CASSVAGGLNTEAFF.

The rearrangement joins TRBV7-6 to TRBJ2-6, with a tentative D call TRBD1 (5 bases). Germline CDR1 and CDR2: SGHVS and FNYEAQ. The CDR3 has 17 residues. Trimming left V 1 base short and J 5 bases short, with 15 bases between. The CDR3, as DNA: TGTGCCAGCAGCTTAGAAGGGGCACCATCTCGGGCCAACGTCCTGACTTTC. Translated, it gives CASSLEGAPSRANVLTF. The entire variable domain, with the rest obtained from reference TRBV7-6 and TRBJ2-6, is as follows: GAGVSQSPRYKVTKRGQDVALRCDPISGHVSLYWYRQALGQGPEFLTYFNYEAQQDKSGLPNDRFSAERPEGSISTLTIQRTEQRDSAMYRCASSLEGAPSRANVLTFGAGSRLTVL.

The genes are TRBV5-1 and TRBJ1-1; a weak D match, TRBD1 (6 bases). Germline CDR1 and CDR2: SGHRS and YFSETQ. The CDR3 has 15 amino acids. Trimming stripped 5 bases from V and 0 bases from J, with 14 bases between. CDR3 region: CASRPGHRMNTEAFF. The DNA of the CDR3 is TGCGCCAGCAGACCGGGACACAGAATGAACACTGAAGCTTTCTTT. Variable domain in full (rest from reference TRBV5-1 and TRBJ1-1): KAGVTQTPRYLIKTRGQQVTLSCSPISGHRSVSWYQQTPGQGLQFLFEYFSETQRNKGNFPGRFSGRQFSNSRSEMNVSTLELGDSALYLCASRPGHRMNTEAFFGQGTRLTVV.